The T cell receptor beta chain under discussion was sequenced for a study of shared clonotypes between healthy human individuals. This clone was counted a single time. What it binds is unknown. General study findings and limits: Limitation of the genetic and exposure-history diversity represented came from the few donors.

The CDR3 contains 14 residues. V was cut by 7 bases and J by 7 bases, with 17 bases left in between. The germline CDR1 and CDR2 sequences are MDHEN and SYDVKM. Assay used: immunoSEQ multiplex PCR; TCRdb lists only in-frame clones, some missing. The sample gives 450,000 to 600,000 clones, around 74% of which show up once; 10% to 15% is in the top ten. The clonotype was recovered from a woman in her thirties or forties in good health. Some clones in this sample may be carry-over from other donors' samples. The chain is built from TRBV28 and TRBJ1-5; TRBD1 might be the D (5 bases). Sequenced: PBMCs. CDR3 in DNA: TGTGCCAGCACCCCCGGGACCGGACGACAGCCCCAGCATTTT. Encoded protein: CASTPGTGRQPQHF.